Below, one TCR beta chain is given with its context. This clone turned up a few times. The specificity of this receptor is unknown. There are no base qualities to consult, and no much larger clone falls within one base. The sample's time point label, decoded: roughly 27 days on oral tofacitinib. The meaning of the sample's treatment or condition label: oral pan-JAK inhibitor, 5-10 mg twice daily. Lesional scalp punch biopsies and peripheral blood were collected from alopecia areata patients. PBMCs were separated by density centrifugation and stained for CD3, CD4 and CD8, after which CD4+ and CD8+ T cells were sorted on a FACSAria. The record originates from a study of CD8+ T cells in alopecia areata (dated by TCRdb to the late 2010s). Background for the entire study: The treated patients took part in an open-label pilot trial in which moderate-to-severe alopecia areata was treated with oral tofacitinib at 5 to 10 mg twice daily. Disease severity in treated patients was measured with the SALT score, which quantifies the percentage of affected scalp surface area. Patients received tofacitinib for 6 to 18 months and were then followed off drug for 6 months to check for delayed response and recurrence. To study T cell clonal expansion in alopecia areata, the researchers applied high-throughput TCRbeta sequencing to both the C3H/HeJ mouse model and human patients. Amplification of TCRbeta CDR3 regions was done by immunoSEQ multiplex PCR using 35 Vbeta forward primers and 13 Jbeta reverse primers. Patients on tofacitinib were biopsied at baseline and after 4 and 24 weeks of treatment, and several of the patients also had a later scalp biopsy. RNA was obtained with the PAXgene miRNA kit for fixed scalp, the miRNeasy kit for PBMCs, and the RNeasy kit for mouse skin. Scalp clonality was compared among normal scalp (n=4), patchy alopecia areata scalp (n=8), and alopecia totalis/universalis scalp (n=8). In humans, TCRbeta sequencing was performed on scalp tissue and on sorted CD4+ and CD8+ peripheral blood T cells from healthy controls and from patients with patchy or totalis/universalis alopecia areata. What the work shows at the level of the full study, not this receptor alone: Higher clonality and more expanded CD8+ clones were observed in lesional scalp than in normal scalp, particularly in alopecia totalis/universalis, a finding suggestive of antigenic drive. Many expanded lesional clones persisted in scalp and blood during tofacitinib treatment, which may partly explain relapse after stopping treatment. Scalp TCR repertoire analysis is complicated because resident alphabeta T cells in normal human skin are also sequenced, whereas mouse skin is dominated by gammadelta T cells. TCR sequences shared between patients were less clear than in mice, possibly partly because of HLA diversity in the patient population. Tofacitinib significantly lowered scalp clonality and the number of expanded CD8+ clones among the top 100 scalp clones. The treated cohort was small, with a single nonresponder, so links between baseline CD8+ expansion and response need larger studies.

Libraries were constructed by the immunoSEQ multiplex PCR assay. To provide template for TCR sequencing, every sample had RNA extracted and reverse transcribed into cDNA. First-strand cDNA was synthesized using SuperScript III with a 2:1 mix of oligo-dT and random hexamers. A synthetic immune receptor repertoire was used to measure amplification bias, and any remaining bias was corrected computationally. The paper's data handling went like this. Raw reads were preprocessed for error removal, and CDR3 was defined according to IMGT conventions as running from the conserved cysteine to phenylalanine. Clonality was computed as 1 minus the Shannon entropy, with the entropy normalized by log2 of the number of productive unique TCRs. CD4 or CD8 identity of scalp clones was inferred by cross-referencing scalp TCRbeta sequences with sorted blood CD4 and CD8 repertoires. TCRdb re-hosts the immuneACCESS table, in-frame sequences only. Its copies lack some clones; in the studies checked, an unresolved V gene accounts for under half of them, and the cause for the rest is not known. That table is the source of V, J and clone size, and D and trimming were worked out from the DNA. The sample contains 150,000 to 200,000 clones, 65% of them found a single time. The ten largest clones capture roughly 0.85% of the sample.

The source of this sequence is a human donor with alopecia areata. The sequencing here drew on CD4+ T cells sorted from blood, taken at week 4, from a patient treated with tofacitinib.

The nucleotide sequence reads as follows: TGCAGCGTCCAGGGTGAGGATGGCTACACCTTC. Its product reads: CSVQGEDGYTF. Recombination joined TRBV29-1 with TRBJ1-2; TRBD1 is possibly the D segment (5 matching bases). Between the V and J ends, shortened by 6 bases and 6 bases respectively, the junction contains 11 bases. In the germline V gene, CDR1 corresponds to SQVTM and CDR2 to ANQGSEA. There are 11 amino acids in the CDR3, from cysteine to phenylalanine inclusive. CDR3 DNA is the only sequence kept; it has 33 bases, read in frame from the first base.